This T cell receptor beta chain was recorded in a study of cytotoxic CD8 clonotypes in ibrutinib-treated CLL. Background on the study: Across the patients, roughly 10 were relapsed/refractory, around 16 treatment-naive and 17 to 18 IGHV unmutated.

General study findings and limits: Elevated clonality accompanied ibrutinib response, with a return toward baseline values at progression. Pretreatment clonality was elevated relative to age-matched healthy donors and paralleled circulating CD8+ T-cell counts. Rare overall, public clonotypes shrank or held steady under therapy.

Note on this clone: The antigen is not known.

Germline V gene data show CDR1 as SGHNT and CDR2 as YYREEE (reference sequence). V lost 0 bases and J 2 bases, leaving 8 bases between the germline ends. This CDR3 contains 14 residues. TCRdb's copy holds only in-frame clones and misses some; the assay was immunoSEQ multiplex PCR. The sample consists of 150,000 or so clones, roughly 85% of them appearing once. J is TRBJ1-2 and V is TRBV5-4; D unresolved. The specimen comprised PBMCs, sampled after 24 months of ibrutinib treatment. The receptor was derived from a human donor with chronic lymphocytic leukemia. The CDR3 is CASSLARLNYGYTF. CDR3 sequence (DNA): TGTGCCAGCAGCTTGGCGCGGCTAAACTATGGCTACACCTTC.